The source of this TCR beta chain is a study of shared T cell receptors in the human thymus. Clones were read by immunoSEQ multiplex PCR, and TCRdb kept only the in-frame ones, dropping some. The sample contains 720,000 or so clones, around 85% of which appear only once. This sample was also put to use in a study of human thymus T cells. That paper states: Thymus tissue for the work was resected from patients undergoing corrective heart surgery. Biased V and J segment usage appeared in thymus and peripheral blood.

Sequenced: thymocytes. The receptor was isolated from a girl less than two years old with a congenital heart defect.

The CDR3 nucleotides read TGTGCCAGTAGTGCAGACTCCGAGCAGTACTTC. It encodes CASSADSEQYF. The genes are TRBV19 and TRBJ2-7; D is uncertain. V dropped 5 bases and J dropped 6 bases, with 8 bases sitting between them. CDR1 and CDR2 from the germline V gene are LNHDA and SQIVND (reference sequence). The CDR3 sequence is 11 residues long.